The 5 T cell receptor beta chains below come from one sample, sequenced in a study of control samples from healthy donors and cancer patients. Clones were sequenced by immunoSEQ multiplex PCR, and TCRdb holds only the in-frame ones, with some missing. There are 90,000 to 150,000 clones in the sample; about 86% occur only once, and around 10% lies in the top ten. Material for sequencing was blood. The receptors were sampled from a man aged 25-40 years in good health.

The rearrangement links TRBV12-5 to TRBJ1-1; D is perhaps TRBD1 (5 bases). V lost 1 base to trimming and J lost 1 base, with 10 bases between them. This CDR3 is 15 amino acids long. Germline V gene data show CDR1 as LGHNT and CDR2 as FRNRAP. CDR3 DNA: TGTGCTAGTGGTTTGGAGGGGCTTTCGAACACTGAAGCTTTCTTT. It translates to CASGLEGLSNTEAFF.

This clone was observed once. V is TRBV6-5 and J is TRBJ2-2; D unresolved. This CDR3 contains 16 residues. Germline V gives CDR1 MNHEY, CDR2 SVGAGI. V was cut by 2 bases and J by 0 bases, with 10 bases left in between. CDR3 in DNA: TGTGCCAGCAGTTACGATTTGGGGACGAACACCGGGGAGCTGTTTTTT. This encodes CASSYDLGTNTGELFF.

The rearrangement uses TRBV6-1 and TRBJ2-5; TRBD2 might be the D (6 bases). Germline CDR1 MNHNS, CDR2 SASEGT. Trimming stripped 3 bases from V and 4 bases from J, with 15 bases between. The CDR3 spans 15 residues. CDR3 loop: CASSDAGTWGETQYF. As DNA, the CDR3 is TGTGCCAGCAGTGATGCCGGGACTTGGGGAGAGACCCAGTACTTC.

The CDR3 spells CASGPPNGRAGANVLTF. The CDR3 coding sequence is TGTGCTAGTGGCCCCCCTAATGGTAGGGCTGGGGCCAACGTCCTGACTTTC. This sequence joins TRBV12-5 and TRBJ2-6, with no clear D. This CDR3 is built from 17 residues. Germline V CDR1 and CDR2: LGHNT, FRNRAP. Trimming removed 6 bases from V and 2 bases from J, with 17 bases in between.

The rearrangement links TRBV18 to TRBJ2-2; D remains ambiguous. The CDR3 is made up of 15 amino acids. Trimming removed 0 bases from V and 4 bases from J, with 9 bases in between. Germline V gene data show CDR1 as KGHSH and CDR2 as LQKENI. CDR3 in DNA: TGTGCCAGCTCACCACCGGGAAGGACCACCGGGGAGCTGTTTTTT. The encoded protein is CASSPPGRTTGELFF.